This T cell receptor beta chain derives from a study of blood T cells in healthy people across ages. This CDR3 has 15 amino acids. Germline CDR1 reads PRHDT; CDR2 reads FYEKMQ (reference sequence). V lost 5 bases to trimming and J lost 4 bases; unmatched junction nucleotides: 9. The second PCR ran about 6 to 12 cycles with a sample-barcoded 5' primer and J-beta primers. Each cDNA molecule received a tag from a template-switch adaptor that had 12 random nucleotides. MiXCR was run by TCRdb on the 5' RACE reads, yielding one entry per CDR3 protein. The data hold under 2,000,000 distinct CDR3 sequences, with roughly 50% observed a single time. Caucasian individuals from Russia who were healthy and aged roughly 6 to 95 acted as donors.

This receptor was taken from a middle-aged woman in good health. The chain links TRBV13 to TRBJ2-3; 7 bases are a match to TRBD1. Source material: blood. The CDR3 loop is CASSRRGQESDTQYF. DNA of the CDR3: TGTGCCAGCAGCCGTCGAGGACAGGAGTCAGATACGCAGTATTTT.